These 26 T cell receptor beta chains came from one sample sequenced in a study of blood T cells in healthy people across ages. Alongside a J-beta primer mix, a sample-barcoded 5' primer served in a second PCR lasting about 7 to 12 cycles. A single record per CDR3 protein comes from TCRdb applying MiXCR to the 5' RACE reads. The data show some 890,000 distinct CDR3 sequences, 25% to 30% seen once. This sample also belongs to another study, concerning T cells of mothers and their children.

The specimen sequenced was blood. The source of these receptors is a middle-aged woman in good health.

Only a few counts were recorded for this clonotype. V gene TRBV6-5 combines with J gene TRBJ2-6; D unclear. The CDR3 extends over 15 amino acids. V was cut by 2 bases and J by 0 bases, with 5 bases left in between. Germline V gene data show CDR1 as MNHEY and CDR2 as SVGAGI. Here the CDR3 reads CASSYKGSGANVLTF. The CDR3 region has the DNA TGTGCCAGCAGTTACAAGGGCTCTGGGGCCAACGTCCTGACTTTC.

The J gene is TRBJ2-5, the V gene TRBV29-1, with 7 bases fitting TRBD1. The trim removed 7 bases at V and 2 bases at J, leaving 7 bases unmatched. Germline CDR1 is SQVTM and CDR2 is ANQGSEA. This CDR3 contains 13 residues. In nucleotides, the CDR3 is TGCAGCGACCTAGACAGGGTTCAAGAGACCCAGTACTTC. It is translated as CSDLDRVQETQYF.

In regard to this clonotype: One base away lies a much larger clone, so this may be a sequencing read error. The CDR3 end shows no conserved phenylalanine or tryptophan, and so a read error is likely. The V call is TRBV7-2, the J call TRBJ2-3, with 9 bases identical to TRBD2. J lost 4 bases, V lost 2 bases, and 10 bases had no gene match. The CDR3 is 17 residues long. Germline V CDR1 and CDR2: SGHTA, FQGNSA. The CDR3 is CASSLPKTSGGSDTQYL. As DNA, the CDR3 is TGTGCCAGCAGCTTACCCAAGACTAGCGGAGGATCAGATACGCAGTATTTG.

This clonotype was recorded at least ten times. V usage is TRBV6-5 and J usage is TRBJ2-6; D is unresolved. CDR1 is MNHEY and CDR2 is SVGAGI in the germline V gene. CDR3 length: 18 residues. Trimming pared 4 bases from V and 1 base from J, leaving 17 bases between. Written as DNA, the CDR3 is TGTGCCAGCAGTTCGACACCTTACGCGACGTCTGGGGCCAACGTCCTGACTTTC. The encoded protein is CASSSTPYATSGANVLTF.

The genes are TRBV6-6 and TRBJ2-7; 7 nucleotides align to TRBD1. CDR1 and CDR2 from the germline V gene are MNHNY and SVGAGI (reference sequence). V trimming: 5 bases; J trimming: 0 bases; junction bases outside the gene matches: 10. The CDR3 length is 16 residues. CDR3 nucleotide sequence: TGTGCCAGCAGTCCCCGGACAGGCCCGAGCTCCTACGAGCAGTACTTC. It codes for CASSPRTGPSSYEQYF.

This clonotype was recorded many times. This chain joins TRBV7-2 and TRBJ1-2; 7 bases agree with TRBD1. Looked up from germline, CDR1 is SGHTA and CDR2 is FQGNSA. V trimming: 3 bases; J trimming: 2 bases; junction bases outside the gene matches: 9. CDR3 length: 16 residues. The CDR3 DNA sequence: TGTGCCAGCAGCTTGGAGACAGGGAGGTTAAACTATGGCTACACCTTC. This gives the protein CASSLETGRLNYGYTF.

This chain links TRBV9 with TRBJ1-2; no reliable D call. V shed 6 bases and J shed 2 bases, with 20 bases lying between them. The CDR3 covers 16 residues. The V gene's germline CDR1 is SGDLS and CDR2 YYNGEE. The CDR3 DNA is TGTGCCAGCAAATCTACGGGCAGCTTAACAAACTATGGCTACACCTTC. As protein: CASKSTGSLTNYGYTF.

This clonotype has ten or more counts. CDR3 sequence (DNA): TGCGCCAGCAGCTTGGAAAGGGGGGAAAATGGCTACACCTTC. This codes for CASSLERGENGYTF. The chain combines TRBV5-1 with TRBJ1-2; the D gene is possibly TRBD1 (6 bases). The V end lost 0 bases, the J end lost 6 bases, and 12 bases lay between the germline ends. Germline CDR1 reads SGHRS; CDR2 reads YFSETQ. This CDR3 has 14 amino acids.

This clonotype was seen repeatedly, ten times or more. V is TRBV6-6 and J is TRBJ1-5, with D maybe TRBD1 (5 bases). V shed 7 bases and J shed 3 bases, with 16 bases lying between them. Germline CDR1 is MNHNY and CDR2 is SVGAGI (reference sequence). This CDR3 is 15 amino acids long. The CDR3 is CASTSMGRDNQPQHF. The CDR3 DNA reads TGTGCCAGCACCTCGATGGGCAGGGACAATCAGCCCCAGCATTTT.

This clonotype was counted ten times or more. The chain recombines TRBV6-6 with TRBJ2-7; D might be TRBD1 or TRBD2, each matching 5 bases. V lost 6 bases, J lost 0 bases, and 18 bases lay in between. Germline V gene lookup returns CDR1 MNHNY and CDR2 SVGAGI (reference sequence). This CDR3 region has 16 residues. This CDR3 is CASRLRDPKSSYEQYF. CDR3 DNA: TGTGCCAGCAGATTACGGGACCCCAAGAGCTCCTACGAGCAGTACTTC.

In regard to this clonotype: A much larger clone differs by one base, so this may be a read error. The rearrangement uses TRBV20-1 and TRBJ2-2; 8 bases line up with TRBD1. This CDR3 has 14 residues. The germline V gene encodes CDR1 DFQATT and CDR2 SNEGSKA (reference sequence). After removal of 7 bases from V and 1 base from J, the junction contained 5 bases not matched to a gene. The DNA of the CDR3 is TGCAGTGTCACCAGGGGGCTGAACACCGGGGAGCTGTTTTTT. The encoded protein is CSVTRGLNTGELFF.

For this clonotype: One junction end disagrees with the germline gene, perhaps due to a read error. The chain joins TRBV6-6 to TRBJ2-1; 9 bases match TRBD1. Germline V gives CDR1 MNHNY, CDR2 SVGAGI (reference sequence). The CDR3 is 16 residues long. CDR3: CASRSGQGSSCNEQFF. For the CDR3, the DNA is TGTGCCAGCAGATCCGGACAGGGGAGCTCCTGCAATGAGCAGTTCTTC.

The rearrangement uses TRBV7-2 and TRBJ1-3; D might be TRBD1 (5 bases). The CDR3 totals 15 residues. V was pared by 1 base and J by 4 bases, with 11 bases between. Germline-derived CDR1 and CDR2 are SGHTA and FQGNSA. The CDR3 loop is CASSLVGGTGNTIYF. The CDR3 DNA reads TGTGCCAGCAGCTTAGTGGGGGGTACCGGAAACACCATATATTTT.

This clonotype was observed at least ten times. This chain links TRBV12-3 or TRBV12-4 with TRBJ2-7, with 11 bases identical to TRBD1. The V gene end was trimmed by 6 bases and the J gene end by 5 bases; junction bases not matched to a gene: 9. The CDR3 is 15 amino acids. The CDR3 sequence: CASSPEPGQGDEQYF. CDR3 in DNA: TGTGCCAGCAGCCCCGAGCCGGGACAGGGGGACGAGCAGTACTTC.

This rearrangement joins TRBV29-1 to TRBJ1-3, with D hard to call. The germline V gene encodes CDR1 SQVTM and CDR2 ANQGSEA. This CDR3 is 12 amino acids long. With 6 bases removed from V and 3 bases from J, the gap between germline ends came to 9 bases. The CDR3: CSVFSDGNTIYF. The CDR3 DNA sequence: TGCAGCGTGTTCTCAGATGGAAACACCATATATTTT.

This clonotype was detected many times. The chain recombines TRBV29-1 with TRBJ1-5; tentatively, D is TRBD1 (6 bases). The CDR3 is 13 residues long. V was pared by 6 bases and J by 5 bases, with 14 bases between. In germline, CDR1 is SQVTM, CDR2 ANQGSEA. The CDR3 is CSVAQGMHQPQHF. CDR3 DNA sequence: TGCAGCGTAGCACAGGGAATGCATCAGCCCCAGCATTTT.

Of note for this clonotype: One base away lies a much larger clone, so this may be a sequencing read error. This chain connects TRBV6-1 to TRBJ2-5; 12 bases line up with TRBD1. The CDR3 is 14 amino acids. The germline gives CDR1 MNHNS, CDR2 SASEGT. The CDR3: CASREGTGGETQYF. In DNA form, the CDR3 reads TGTGCCAGCAGGGAAGGGACAGGGGGCGAGACCCAGTACTTC.

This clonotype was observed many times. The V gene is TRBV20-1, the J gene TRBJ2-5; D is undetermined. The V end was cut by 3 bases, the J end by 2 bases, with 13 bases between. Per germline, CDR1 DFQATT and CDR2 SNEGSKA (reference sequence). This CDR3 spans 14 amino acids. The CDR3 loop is CSASSVSLQETQYF. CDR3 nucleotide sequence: TGCAGTGCTAGTAGTGTCAGTCTTCAAGAGACCCAGTACTTC.

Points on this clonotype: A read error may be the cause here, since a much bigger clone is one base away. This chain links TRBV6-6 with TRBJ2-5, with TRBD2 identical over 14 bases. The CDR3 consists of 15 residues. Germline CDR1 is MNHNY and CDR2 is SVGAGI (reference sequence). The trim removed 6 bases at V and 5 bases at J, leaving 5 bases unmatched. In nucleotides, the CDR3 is TGTGCCAGCAGGACTAGCGGGGGGGCCGGGGAGACCCAGTACTTC. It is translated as CASRTSGGAGETQYF.

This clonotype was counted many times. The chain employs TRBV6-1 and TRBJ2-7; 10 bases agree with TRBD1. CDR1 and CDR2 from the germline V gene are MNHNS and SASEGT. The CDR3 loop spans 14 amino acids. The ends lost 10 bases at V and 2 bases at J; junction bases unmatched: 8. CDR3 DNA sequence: TGTGCCACCAAACCCGGGACAGGGGCCTACGAGCAGTACTTC. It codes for CATKPGTGAYEQYF.

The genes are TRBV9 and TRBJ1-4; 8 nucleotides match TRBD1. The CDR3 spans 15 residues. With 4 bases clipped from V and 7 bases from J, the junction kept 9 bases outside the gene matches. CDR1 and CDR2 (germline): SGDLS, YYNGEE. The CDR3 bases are TGTGCCAGCAGCACCCGAGACAGGGGTGGTGAAAAACTGTTTTTT. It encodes CASSTRDRGGEKLFF.

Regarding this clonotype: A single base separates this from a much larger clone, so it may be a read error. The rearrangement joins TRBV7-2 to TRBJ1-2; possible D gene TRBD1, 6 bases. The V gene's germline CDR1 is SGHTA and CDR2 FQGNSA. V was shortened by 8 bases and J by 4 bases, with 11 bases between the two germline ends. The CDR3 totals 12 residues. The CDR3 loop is CASGGSTYGYTF. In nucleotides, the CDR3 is TGTGCCAGCGGGGGCAGCACCTATGGCTACACCTTC.

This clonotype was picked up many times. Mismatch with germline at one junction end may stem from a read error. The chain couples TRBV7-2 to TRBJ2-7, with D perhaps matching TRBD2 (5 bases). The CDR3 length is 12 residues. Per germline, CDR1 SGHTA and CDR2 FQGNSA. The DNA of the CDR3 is TGTGCCAGCAGTTTAGCGCTGGGAGAGCAGTACTTC. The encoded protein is CASSLALGEQYF.

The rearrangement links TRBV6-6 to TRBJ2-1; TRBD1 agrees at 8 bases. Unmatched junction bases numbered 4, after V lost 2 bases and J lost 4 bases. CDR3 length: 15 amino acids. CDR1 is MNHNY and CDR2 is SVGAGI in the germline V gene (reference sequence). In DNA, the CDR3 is TGTGCCAGCAGTTACGTACAGGGGGATTACAATGAGCAGTTCTTC. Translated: CASSYVQGDYNEQFF.

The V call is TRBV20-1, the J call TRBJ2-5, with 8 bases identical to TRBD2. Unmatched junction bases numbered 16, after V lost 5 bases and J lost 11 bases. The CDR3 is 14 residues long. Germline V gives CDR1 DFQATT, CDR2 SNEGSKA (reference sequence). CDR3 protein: CSAGGTRALNEQYF. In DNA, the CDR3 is TGCAGTGCTGGAGGGACTAGAGCTCTCAATGAGCAGTACTTC.

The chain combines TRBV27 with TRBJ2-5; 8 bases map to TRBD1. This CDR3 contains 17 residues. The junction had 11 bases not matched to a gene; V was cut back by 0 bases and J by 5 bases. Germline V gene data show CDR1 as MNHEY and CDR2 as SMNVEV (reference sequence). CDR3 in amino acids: CASSLSQRTGKGETQYF. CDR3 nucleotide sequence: TGTGCCAGCAGTTTATCCCAGCGGACAGGGAAGGGTGAGACCCAGTACTTC.